The 25 T cell receptor beta chains reported below all come from one sample, sequenced in a study of OX40 agonist ivuxolimab in advanced cancers. Library preparation used the immunoSEQ multiplex PCR assay. Not all clones reach the TCRdb copy of this immuneACCESS table, which keeps in-frame sequences only. Checked studies attribute under half of the gap to unresolved V genes and leave the rest unexplained. The sample data list fewer than 95,000 clones, and 70% to 90% of these were observed just once. Of the sample, about 0.6% is held by the ten largest clones. Specimen: CD4+ or CD8+ T cells sorted from blood, collected in a trial of the OX40 agonist ivuxolimab. These receptors all stem from an adult with an advanced solid tumor such as melanoma, head and neck, liver or kidney cancer.

The chain uses TRBV6-1 and TRBJ1-6; 7 bases line up with TRBD1. Germline lookup yields CDR1 MNHNS and CDR2 SASEGT. CDR3 size: 15 residues. The V and J ends lost 6 bases and 9 bases, in that order; junction bases with no gene match: 11. DNA for the CDR3: TGTGCCAGCAGGAAACAGGGGCCCGGGGGTTCACCCCTCCACTTT. The encoded protein is CASRKQGPGGSPLHF.

The chain links TRBV18 to TRBJ2-7; 10 positions agree with TRBD2. The CDR3 covers 15 residues. Germline V lookup: CDR1 KGHSH, CDR2 LQKENI. J gave up 2 bases and V 3 bases, and 4 bases lay outside the gene matches. The CDR3 protein is CASSPGLARTYEQYF. The DNA of the CDR3 is TGTGCCAGCTCACCGGGACTAGCGCGCACCTACGAGCAGTACTTC.

This chain connects TRBV7-2 to TRBJ2-1, with TRBD1 matching over 7 bases. Germline CDR1 SGHTA, CDR2 FQGNSA. J was trimmed by 3 bases and V by 3 bases; bases with no gene match: 2. This CDR3 spans 14 amino acids. CDR3 in amino acids: CASSLGQIYNEQFF. For the CDR3, the DNA is TGTGCCAGCAGCTTGGGACAGATCTACAATGAGCAGTTCTTC.

This chain joins TRBV6-6 and TRBJ2-3; 8 bases are a match to TRBD1. From germline, CDR1 is MNHNY and CDR2 SVGAGI (reference sequence). V dropped 7 bases and J dropped 6; count of bases not matched to a gene: 3. The length of the CDR3 is 12 residues. The CDR3 DNA reads TGTGCCAGCAACAGGGGGGTTGATACGCAGTATTTT. Its translation is CASNRGVDTQYF.

The CDR3 region is CASSFTGENTGELFF. The CDR3, as DNA: TGCGCCAGCAGCTTCACCGGGGAAAACACCGGGGAGCTGTTTTTT. J is TRBJ2-2 and V is TRBV5-1; a weak D match, TRBD2 (5 bases). Germline-derived CDR1 and CDR2 are SGHRS and YFSETQ. Between the trimmed V and J ends, which lost 2 bases and 2 bases, there was a span of 10 bases. The CDR3 is made up of 15 amino acids.

The chain has TRBV12-2 and TRBJ2-7; the table gives TRBD2 as D, unverified against the DNA. TRBV12-2 is flagged as a pseudogene. The CDR3 has 16 residues. CDR3 in amino acids: CASRLALWQRNYEQYF. CDR3 coding DNA: TGTGCAAGTCGCTTAGCGCTTTGGCAGAGGAACTACGAGCAGTACTTC.

This clone was seen a single time. The chain links TRBV4-1 to TRBJ1-5; D remains unclear. V was cut by 2 bases and J by 0 bases, with 11 bases left in between. CDR3 length equals 16 residues. Germline V gives CDR1 MGHRA, CDR2 YSYEKL. This chain's CDR3 is CASSQLPGNSNQPQHF. CDR3 nucleotides: TGCGCCAGCAGCCAATTGCCGGGGAATAGCAATCAGCCCCAGCATTTT.

The chain combines TRBV2 with TRBJ2-7; D possibly corresponds to TRBD1 (5 bases). The CDR3 consists of 13 residues. In germline, CDR1 is SNHLY, CDR2 FYNNEI. Trimming left V 4 bases short and J 3 bases short, with 10 bases between. The CDR3 nucleotides are TGTGCCAGCAGTGGCAGGGTGGGCTACGAGCAGTACTTC. It yields the protein CASSGRVGYEQYF.

The chain uses TRBV4-2 and TRBJ1-1; D might be TRBD1 (6 bases). The V and J ends lost 0 bases and 5 bases respectively, with 10 bases between them. The germline V gene encodes CDR1 LGHNA and CDR2 YNFKEQ. The CDR3 has 14 amino acids. The CDR3 sequence: CASSQDPQGTEAFF. DNA of the CDR3: TGTGCCAGCAGCCAAGATCCCCAGGGGACTGAAGCTTTCTTT.

This chain joins TRBV30 and TRBJ1-3; D gene unclear. CDR1 is GTSNPN and CDR2 is SVGIG in the germline V gene (reference sequence). V was clipped by 2 bases and J by 0 bases, with 11 bases between them. The CDR3 runs 15 residues. The CDR3 nucleotides read TGTGCCTGGAGTCGTAGCAGGCGCTCTGGAAACACCATATATTTT. It codes for CAWSRSRRSGNTIYF.

The V and J genes are TRBV7-9 and TRBJ2-5; D is ambiguous. V was pared by 3 bases and J by 4 bases, with 9 bases between. The germline CDR1 and CDR2 sequences are SEHNR and FQNEAQ (reference sequence). This CDR3 contains 13 residues. CDR3 residues: CASSFEPPETQYF. CDR3 DNA sequence: TGTGCCAGCAGCTTCGAACCCCCAGAGACCCAGTACTTC. The whole variable domain, remainder taken from reference TRBV7-9 and TRBJ2-5, is DTGVSQNPRHKITKRGQNVTFRCDPISEHNRLYWYRQTLGQGPEFLTYFQNEAQLEKSRLLSDRFSAERPKGSFSTLEIQRTEQGDSAMYLCASSFEPPETQYFGPGTRLLVL.

This clone has a handful of counts. V usage is TRBV5-4 and J usage is TRBJ1-2; 8 bases agree with TRBD1. In germline, CDR1 is SGHNT, CDR2 YYREEE (reference sequence). The CDR3 is 15 amino acids. V was pared by 1 base and J by 6 bases, with 8 bases of the junction left unmatched. CDR3 amino acids: CASSLKDRARDGYTF. The CDR3 DNA reads as TGTGCCAGCAGCTTGAAGGACAGGGCAAGGGATGGCTACACCTTC.

CDR3 bases: TGCGCCAGCAGCTTGGAGGGGGGAGCGTCACCCCTCCACTTT. Its protein product is CASSLEGGASPLHF. The chain joins TRBV5-1 to TRBJ1-6; D may be TRBD1 (6 bases). This CDR3 has 14 residues. Trimming removed 0 bases from V and 10 bases from J, with 11 bases in between. Germline loops: CDR1 SGHRS, CDR2 YFSETQ.

V is TRBV5-1 and J is TRBJ2-5; 9 bases match TRBD2. J gave up 1 base and V 4 bases, and 2 bases lay outside the gene matches. CDR3 size: 14 residues. Germline-derived CDR1 and CDR2 are SGHRS and YFSETQ. The CDR3 loop reads CASSISGSQETQYF. DNA for the CDR3: TGCGCCAGCAGCATTAGCGGGAGCCAAGAGACCCAGTACTTC.

The rearrangement uses TRBV9 and TRBJ2-5, with D unclear. Germline CDR1 reads SGDLS; CDR2 reads YYNGEE. V lost 3 bases and J lost 7, with 7 bases in between. This CDR3 region has 11 residues. DNA for the CDR3: TGTGCCAGCAGCGGTTCCGGGACCCAGTACTTC. It encodes CASSGSGTQYF.

The gene calls are TRBV7-3 and TRBJ1-6; 11 bases map to TRBD1. The CDR3 covers 15 residues. Losses at the gene ends were 5 bases for V and 7 bases for J; bases not matched to a gene: 4. From germline, CDR1 is SGHTA and CDR2 FQGTGA. The CDR3 sequence: CASSPGTGGNSPLHF. In DNA form, the CDR3 reads TGTGCCAGCAGCCCCGGGACAGGGGGAAATTCACCCCTCCACTTT.

This clone appeared a single time. V gene TRBV19 combines with J gene TRBJ1-1, with a tentative D call TRBD1 (5 bases). This CDR3 spans 13 amino acids. V was trimmed by 3 bases and J by 5 bases, leaving 10 bases between them. CDR1 is LNHDA, CDR2 SQIVND, per germline (reference sequence). CDR3 protein: CASSISSGTEAFF. The CDR3 bases are TGTGCCAGTAGTATTTCCTCAGGGACTGAAGCTTTCTTT.

The chain employs TRBV6-5 and TRBJ1-6, with no clear D. There are 16 residues in the CDR3. Deletions cut 0 bases from V and 8 bases from J, with 14 bases between. Germline CDR1 MNHEY, CDR2 SVGAGI. The CDR3 sequence: CASSYSVGSQHSPLHF. The CDR3 DNA is TGTGCCAGCAGTTACTCTGTCGGGAGTCAGCATTCACCCCTCCACTTT.

The J gene is TRBJ2-7, the V gene TRBV5-6; D is unclear. Trimming pared 2 bases from V and 7 bases from J, leaving 16 bases between. The germline CDR1 and CDR2 sequences are SGHDT and YYEEEE. The CDR3 has 14 amino acids. The CDR3 is CASSLDLGLGEQYF. The CDR3 DNA follows: TGTGCCAGCAGCTTAGATCTTGGTCTCGGGGAGCAGTACTTC. Supplemented by reference TRBV5-6 and TRBJ2-7, the full variable domain reads DAGVTQSPTHLIKTRGQQVTLRCSPKSGHDTVSWYQQALGQGPQFIFQYYEEEERQRGNFPDRFSGHQFPNYSSELNVNALLLGDSALYLCASSLDLGLGEQYFGPGTRLTVT.

V and J are TRBV19 and TRBJ2-3, with D possibly being TRBD2 (6 bases). V lost 6 bases and J 5 bases, leaving 9 bases between the germline ends. The CDR3 extends over 12 amino acids. Germline V gene lookup returns CDR1 LNHDA and CDR2 SQIVND (reference sequence). The CDR3 DNA is TGTGCCAGTAGGATTAGCGGAGATACGCAGTATTTT. Amino acid sequence: CASRISGDTQYF.

J is TRBJ2-3 and V is TRBV30; D could derive from TRBD1 or TRBD2 (5 bases each). CDR3 length: 12 residues. Trimming took 1 base from V and 4 from J, leaving 6 bases between them. From germline, CDR1 is GTSNPN and CDR2 SVGIG (reference sequence). The CDR3: CAWSGGADTQYF. The CDR3 DNA reads as TGTGCCTGGAGTGGAGGGGCAGATACGCAGTATTTT.

The CDR3, as DNA: TGTGCCACCCGCCGGGAGCTTAATTCACCCCTCCACTTT. The encoded protein is CATRRELNSPLHF. This rearrangement joins TRBV10-3 to TRBJ1-6, with unresolved D. The germline V and J ends were trimmed by 10 bases and 6 bases, with 13 bases remaining between them. Germline values: CDR1 ENHRY, CDR2 SYGVKD. The CDR3 covers 13 residues.

V and J are TRBV4-2 and TRBJ1-2; 8 bases line up with TRBD1. In germline, CDR1 is LGHNA, CDR2 YNFKEQ. Unmatched junction bases numbered 10, after V lost 1 base and J lost 9 bases. CDR3 size: 15 residues. CDR3 nucleotide sequence: TGTGCCAGCAGCCAAGTAGGACAGGGCAGCGGTCGCTACACCTTC. It yields the protein CASSQVGQGSGRYTF.

The genes are TRBV7-2 and TRBJ1-2, with D unclear. Between the trimmed V and J ends, which lost 5 bases and 5 bases, there was a span of 12 bases. CDR3 size: 13 residues. Germline V gene sequence: CDR1 SGHTA, CDR2 FQGNSA. In DNA, the CDR3 is TGTGCCAGCAGCGCCTCCGGCCAGTATGGCTACACCTTC. Residues: CASSASGQYGYTF.

A single count supports this clone. The chain has TRBV6-1 and TRBJ2-3, with 14 bases aligning to TRBD2. The J segment lost 0 bases and the V segment lost 4 bases, leaving 6 bases of the junction unmatched. CDR3 size: 18 residues. CDR1 MNHNS and CDR2 SASEGT come from the germline V gene. This chain's CDR3 is CASSGGLAGGSSTDTQYF. Written as DNA, the CDR3 is TGTGCCAGCAGTGGTGGACTAGCGGGGGGCTCTAGCACAGATACGCAGTATTTT.